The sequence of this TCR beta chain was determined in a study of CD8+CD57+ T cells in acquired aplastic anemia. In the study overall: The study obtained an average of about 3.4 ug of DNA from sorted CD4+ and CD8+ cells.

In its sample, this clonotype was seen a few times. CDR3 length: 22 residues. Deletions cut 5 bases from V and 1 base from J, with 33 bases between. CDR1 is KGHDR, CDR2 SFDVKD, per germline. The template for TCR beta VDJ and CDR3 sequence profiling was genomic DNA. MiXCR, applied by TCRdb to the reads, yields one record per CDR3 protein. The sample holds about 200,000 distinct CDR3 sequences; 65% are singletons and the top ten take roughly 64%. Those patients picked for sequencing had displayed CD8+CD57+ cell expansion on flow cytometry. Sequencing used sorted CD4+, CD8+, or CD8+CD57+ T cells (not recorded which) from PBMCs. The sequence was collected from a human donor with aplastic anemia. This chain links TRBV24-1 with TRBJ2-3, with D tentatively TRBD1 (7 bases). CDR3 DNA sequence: TGTGCCACCAGTGGTACGACGGACAGGAAACGAAGGCGGGGAGACCGCACAGATACGCAGTATTTT. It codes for CATSGTTDRKRRRGDRTDTQYF.